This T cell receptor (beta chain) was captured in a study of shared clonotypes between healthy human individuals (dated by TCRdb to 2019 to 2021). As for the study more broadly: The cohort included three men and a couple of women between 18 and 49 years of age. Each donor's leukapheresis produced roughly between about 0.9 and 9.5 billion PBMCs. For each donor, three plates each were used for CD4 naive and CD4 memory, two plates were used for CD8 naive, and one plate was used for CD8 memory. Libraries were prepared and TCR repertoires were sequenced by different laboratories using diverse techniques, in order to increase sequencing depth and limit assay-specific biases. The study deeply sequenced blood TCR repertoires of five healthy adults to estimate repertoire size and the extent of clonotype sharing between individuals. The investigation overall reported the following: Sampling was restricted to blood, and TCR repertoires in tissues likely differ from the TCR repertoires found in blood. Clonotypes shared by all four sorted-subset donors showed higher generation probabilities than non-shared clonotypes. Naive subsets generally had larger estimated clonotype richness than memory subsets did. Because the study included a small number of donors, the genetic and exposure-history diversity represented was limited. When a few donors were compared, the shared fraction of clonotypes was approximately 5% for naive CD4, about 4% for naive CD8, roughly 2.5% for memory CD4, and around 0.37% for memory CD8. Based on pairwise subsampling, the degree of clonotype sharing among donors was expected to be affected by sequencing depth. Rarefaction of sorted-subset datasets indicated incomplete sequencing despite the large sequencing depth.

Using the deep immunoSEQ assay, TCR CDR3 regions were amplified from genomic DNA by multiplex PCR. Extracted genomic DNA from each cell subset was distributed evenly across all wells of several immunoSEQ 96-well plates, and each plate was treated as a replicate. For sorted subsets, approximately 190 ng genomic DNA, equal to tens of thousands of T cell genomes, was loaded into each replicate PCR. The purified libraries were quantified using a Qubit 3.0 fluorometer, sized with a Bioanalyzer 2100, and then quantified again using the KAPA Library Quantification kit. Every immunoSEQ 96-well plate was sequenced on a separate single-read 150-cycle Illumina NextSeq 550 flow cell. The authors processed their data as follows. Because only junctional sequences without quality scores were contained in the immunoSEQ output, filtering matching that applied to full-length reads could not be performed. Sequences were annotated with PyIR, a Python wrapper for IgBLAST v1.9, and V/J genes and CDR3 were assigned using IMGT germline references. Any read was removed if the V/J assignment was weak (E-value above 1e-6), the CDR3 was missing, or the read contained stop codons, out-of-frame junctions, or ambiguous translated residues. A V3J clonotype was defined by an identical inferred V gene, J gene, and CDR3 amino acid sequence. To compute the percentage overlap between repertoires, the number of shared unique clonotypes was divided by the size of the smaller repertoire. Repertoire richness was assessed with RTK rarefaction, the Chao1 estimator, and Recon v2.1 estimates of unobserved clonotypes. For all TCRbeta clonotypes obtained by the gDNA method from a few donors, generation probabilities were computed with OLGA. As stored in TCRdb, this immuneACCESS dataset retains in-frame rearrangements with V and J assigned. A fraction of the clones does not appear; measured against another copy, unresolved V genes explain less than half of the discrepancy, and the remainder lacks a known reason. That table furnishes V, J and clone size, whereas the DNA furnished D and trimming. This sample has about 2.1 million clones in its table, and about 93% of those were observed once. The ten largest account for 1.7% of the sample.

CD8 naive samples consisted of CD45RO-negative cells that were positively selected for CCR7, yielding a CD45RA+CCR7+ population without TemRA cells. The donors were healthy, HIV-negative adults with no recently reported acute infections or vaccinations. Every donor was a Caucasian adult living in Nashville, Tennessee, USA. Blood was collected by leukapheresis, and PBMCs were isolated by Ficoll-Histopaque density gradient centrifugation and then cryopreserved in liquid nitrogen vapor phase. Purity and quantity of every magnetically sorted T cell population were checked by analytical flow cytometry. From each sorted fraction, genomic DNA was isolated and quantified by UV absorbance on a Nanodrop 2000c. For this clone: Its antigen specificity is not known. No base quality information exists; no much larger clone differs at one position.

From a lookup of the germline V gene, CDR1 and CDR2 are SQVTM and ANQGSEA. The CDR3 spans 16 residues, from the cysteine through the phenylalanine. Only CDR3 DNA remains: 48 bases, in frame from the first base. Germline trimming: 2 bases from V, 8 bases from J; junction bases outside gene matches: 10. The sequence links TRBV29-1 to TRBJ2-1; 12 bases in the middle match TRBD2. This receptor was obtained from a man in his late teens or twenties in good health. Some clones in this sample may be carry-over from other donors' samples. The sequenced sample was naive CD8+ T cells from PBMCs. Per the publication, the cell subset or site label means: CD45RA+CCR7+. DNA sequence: TGCAGCGTTGAACCACGGACTAGCGGGATTCTCGATGAGCAGTTCTTC. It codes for CSVEPRTSGILDEQFF.